This T cell receptor beta chain was sequenced during a study of T-cell memory formation after mild COVID-19 (dated by TCRdb to the early 2020s). Looking at the study overall: Most TCR sequence clusters were specific to one of the two donors. The cohort was made up of two young adult volunteers, one female and one male, who were previously healthy. Longitudinal TCRalpha and TCRbeta repertoire sequencing tracked T-cell clones expanding and contracting after mild COVID-19 in a couple of donors. Points the paper makes about the study in general: Only two mild cases were covered in the study, and larger cohorts including severe cases with pre-infection samples were considered necessary. Clones contracting from day 15 to 85 had balanced CD4/CD8 phenotypes, while a second wave expanding from day 15 to 37 was biased towards CD4+. SARS-CoV-2 specificity was not confirmed for the second-wave clones peaking on day 37. Contracting CD4+ clones appeared mostly in the CM and EM memory subsets, whereas CD8+ clones were enriched in EMRA. Some responding clones were detected in pre-infection memory, suggesting pre-existing cross-reactive memory T cells joined the SARS-CoV-2 response.

PBMCs were isolated by Ficoll-Paque density gradient centrifugation. Trimming at the junction amounts to 0 bases on V and 0 bases on J, and the germline ends lie 9 bases apart. CDR1 MNHNY and CDR2 SVGAGI were looked up in the germline V gene (reference sequence). From the cysteine through the phenylalanine, the CDR3 covers 15 amino acids. The retained sequence is limited to the CDR3, 45 bases, with the frame set at the first base. Regarding this clonotype: Its antigen has not been determined. Base qualities are not at hand, and no much larger clone is one base apart.

Instrument on record: Illumina NovaSeq 6000. Using 5'RACE with constant-segment primers, TCRalpha and TCRbeta cDNA libraries were constructed, with sample barcodes and unique molecular identifiers added in the process. Trizol reagent was used to extract RNA from every sample. Amplification of the libraries took two PCR steps, and the second step added a second sample barcode plus Illumina TruSeq adapters. Sequencing of libraries was performed on an Illumina NovaSeq with 2 x 150 bp paired-end reads. The study's own analysis went as follows. The reads were demultiplexed and collapsed into UMI-guided consensus sequences using migec v1.2.7. Using mixcr v2.1.11, UMI consensuses were aligned to TRA and TRB V and J templates and then assembled into clonotypes. Expanded or contracted clonotypes were those called significant by both edgeR and NoisET, with noise models trained on biological replicates. For edgeR calls, a false discovery rate-adjusted p below 0.01 and a log2 fold-change threshold of 1 were applied. As an exploratory analysis of dynamics, PCA with hierarchical clustering was applied to max-normalized trajectories of the 1000 most abundant clonotypes. Separately sequenced CD4+ and CD8+ repertoires were used to assign a CD4 or CD8 phenotype to each responding clone. TCRdb reworked the public reads: Q25 trimming with fastp, MiXCR clone assembly, productive beta chains retained. Each record represents a unique CDR3 protein, reported with the most common genes and DNA among its rows. The V and J calls were not made by the authors but by TCRdb's processing. The sample yields about 110,000 distinct CDR3 sequences; roughly a sixth were counted once. The ten largest clones represent roughly 5.5% of the sample.

The specimen was PBMCs or a T cell subset sorted from them (not recorded which). The sequence came from a man aged 18 to 35 who had mild COVID-19 (a few samples of this study predate the infection). The sample titles of this study are shuffled in the database, so cell type and time point are left out; the donor was told from shared clones. This chain is built from TRBV6-6 and TRBJ2-7; confidence is insufficient to name the D gene. The CDR3 corresponds to CASSYSAAHSYEQYF. DNA sequence: TGTGCCAGCAGTTACTCCGCAGCCCACTCCTACGAGCAGTACTTC.